This TCR beta chain was recovered during a study of blood T cell repertoires in COVID-19. Cohort assignment relied on participant-reported clinical history. In this sample, this clone turned up once. Trimming cost V 6 bases and J 2 bases, with 13 bases left between them. Germline V gives CDR1 MNHEY, CDR2 SVGAGI. This CDR3 comprises 14 residues. Original analysis: Amplified reference gene primers provided the basis for estimating nucleated cell counts. The method was immunoSEQ multiplex PCR; TCRdb's version includes in-frame clones alone and lacks a portion of them. D and trimming come from the DNA, and the V and J calls and clone size come from that table. The table has approximately 260,000 clones, approximately 83% seen once; the top ten hold about 3.5%.

Sequenced input: PBMCs or T cells enriched from blood (not recorded which). The chain employs TRBV6-5 and TRBJ1-2; D may be TRBD1 (6 bases). The TCR was taken from a woman aged 40 to 50 with acute COVID-19. CDR3 region: CASRLRQENYGYTF. The DNA of the CDR3 is TGTGCCAGCAGGCTAAGACAGGAGAACTATGGCTACACCTTC.